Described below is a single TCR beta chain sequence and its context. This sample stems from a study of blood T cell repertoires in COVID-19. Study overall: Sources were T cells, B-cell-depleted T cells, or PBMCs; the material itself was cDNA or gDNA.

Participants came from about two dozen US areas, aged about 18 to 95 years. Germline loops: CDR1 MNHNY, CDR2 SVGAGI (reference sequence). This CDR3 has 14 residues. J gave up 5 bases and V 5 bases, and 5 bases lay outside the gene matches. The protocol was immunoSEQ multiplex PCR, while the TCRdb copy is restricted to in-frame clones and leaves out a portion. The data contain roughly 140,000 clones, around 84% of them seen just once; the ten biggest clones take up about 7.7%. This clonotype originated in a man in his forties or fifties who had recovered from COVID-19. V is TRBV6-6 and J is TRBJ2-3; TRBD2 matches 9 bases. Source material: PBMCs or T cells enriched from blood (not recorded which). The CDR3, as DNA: TGTGCCAGCAGTCGCGGGGGGGCCGTAGATACGCAGTATTTT. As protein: CASSRGGAVDTQYF.